The clone carrying this T cell receptor (beta chain) was detected once. This CDR3 is 13 amino acids long. With 6 bases clipped from V and 7 bases from J, the junction kept 7 bases outside the gene matches. Per germline, CDR1 WSHSY and CDR2 SAAADI. Per the original methods: By means of reference gene primer amplification, nucleated cell counts were estimated. Sequencing was performed with immunoSEQ multiplex PCR; in TCRdb, only in-frame clones are kept and a portion is missing. V and J calls and clone size are copied from that table; D and trimming were computed from the DNA. Among 200,000 to 250,000 clones listed, around four fifths were seen once. The sample belongs to a study of blood T cell repertoires in COVID-19. About the research overall: Sources were T cells, B-cell-depleted T cells, or PBMCs; the material itself was cDNA or gDNA.

This receptor was identified in a woman in her seventies with active or convalescent COVID-19. This chain joins TRBV10-2 and TRBJ2-7, with TRBD1 matching over 9 bases. Material: peripheral blood. The chain's CDR3 is CASRDRGSGEQYF. The CDR3 DNA reads as TGCGCCAGCAGGGACAGGGGCAGTGGGGAGCAGTACTTC.